This T cell receptor beta chain was identified in a study of shared clonotypes between healthy human individuals. Profiling relied on immunoSEQ multiplex PCR, and the TCRdb table lists in-frame clones only, not all of them. Of some 660,000 clones in the sample, 60% to 75% are singletons; the top ten hold around 1.8%. Trimming took off 3 bases at V and 3 bases at J, with 6 bases between the two ends. The CDR3 spans 13 residues. In germline, CDR1 is MNHNS, CDR2 SASEGT. The sequence was obtained from a woman aged 25 to 39 in good health. Sequencing was performed on memory CD4+ T cells sorted from blood. Subset specified: CD45RA-negative fraction. The chain employs TRBV6-1 and TRBJ1-3, with no clear D. The CDR3 DNA is TGTGCCAGCAGTGAGGGCCGTGGAAACACCATATATTTT. Translation gives CASSEGRGNTIYF.